This T cell receptor beta chain was documented in a study of OX40 agonist ivuxolimab in advanced cancers. This clone turned up a few times. Germline CDR1 MDHEN, CDR2 SYDVKM. This CDR3 spans 12 amino acids. Trimming cost V 7 bases and J 6 bases, with 12 bases left between them. The repertoire was sequenced with immunoSEQ multiplex PCR; TCRdb's copy has only in-frame clones and lacks some. The table has some 75,000 clones, around 82% seen once. The specimen comprised CD4+ or CD8+ T cells sorted from blood, sampled in a trial of the OX40 agonist ivuxolimab. This TCR derives from an adult with an advanced solid tumor such as melanoma, head and neck, liver or kidney cancer. The J gene is TRBJ1-2, the V gene TRBV28, with D perhaps matching TRBD1 (6 bases). The CDR3 loop is CASTTQGHGYTF. The CDR3 DNA sequence: TGTGCCAGCACTACACAGGGTCATGGCTACACCTTC.